Presented here are 9 T cell receptor beta chains from one specimen sequenced in a study of beta chain features in type 1 diabetes (dated by TCRdb to 2016 to 2018). On the study overall, not on this receptor specifically: A moderate but significant shortening of TCRB CDR3 length was observed in type 1 diabetes patients in all four CD4+ subsets.

Antigens of these TCRs are unknown. The library was produced with the immunoSEQ multiplex PCR assay. The entire amount of isolated RNA was reverse transcribed using the High Capacity cDNA Reverse Transcription Kit, so the sequenced TCRB transcripts were expressed ones. The source is immuneACCESS, and TCRdb retained only in-frame sequences with V and J called. Part of the clones is not carried over; for the studies checked, unresolved V genes explain less than half of this, and the remainder is unexplained. This sample comprises approximately 150,000 clones, roughly 10% of them detected only once. About 0.7% of the sample is taken by the ten largest. The sequencing sample was made of central memory CD4+ T cells from blood. The receptors here all came from a man younger than 40 with type 1 diabetes.

This clone was recorded only once. It may be a read error: a sequence one base away is much more abundant. The rearrangement uses TRBV7-9 and TRBJ2-3; no definite D call. The CDR3 extends over 11 amino acids. Trimming took off 6 bases at V and 2 bases at J, with 3 bases between the two ends. CDR1 is SEHNR, CDR2 FQNEAQ, per germline (reference sequence). The DNA for the CDR3 is TGTGCCAGCAGGTACACAGATACGCAGTATTTT. Residues: CASRYTDTQYF.

V usage is TRBV2 and J usage is TRBJ2-3; no firm D call. The germline V and J ends were trimmed by 4 bases and 5 bases, with 10 bases remaining between them. The germline V gene has CDR1 SNHLY and CDR2 FYNNEI. The CDR3 sequence is 13 residues long. DNA of the CDR3: TGTGCCAGCAGTGGTACAGCTGAAGATACGCAGTATTTT. Encoded protein: CASSGTAEDTQYF.

This clone was detected only a few times. This sequence joins TRBV27 and TRBJ2-4, with 9 bases that match TRBD1. CDR1 and CDR2 from the germline V gene are MNHEY and SMNVEV (reference sequence). V was pared by 5 bases and J by 5 bases, with 10 bases of the junction left unmatched. The CDR3 extends over 16 amino acids. The CDR3 nucleotides are TGTGCCAGCAGTCCCTGGACAGGGGCCGGGGAAAACATTCAGTACTTC. Amino acids: CASSPWTGAGENIQYF.

The V and J genes are TRBV15 and TRBJ2-1; D is uncertain. V lost 4 bases to trimming and J lost 9 bases, with 16 bases between them. CDR1 and CDR2 from the germline V gene are LNHNV and YYDKDF (reference sequence). This CDR3 spans 14 amino acids. CDR3 amino acids: CATSTGGQNGEQFF. CDR3 sequence (DNA): TGTGCCACCAGCACCGGCGGTCAAAACGGTGAGCAGTTCTTC. Together with reference TRBV15 and TRBJ2-1, the CDR3 gives the full variable domain: DAMVIQNPRYQVTQFGKPVTLSCSQTLNHNVMYWYQQKSSQAPKLLFHYYDKDFNNEADTPDNFQSRRPNTSFCFLDIRSPGLGDTAMYLCATSTGGQNGEQFFGPGTRLTVL.

This chain uses TRBV30 with TRBJ1-3, with D unclear. Germline values: CDR1 GTSNPN, CDR2 SVGIG (reference sequence). V lost 2 bases to trimming and J lost 7 bases, with 12 bases between them. The CDR3 consists of 13 residues. CDR3 residues: CAWSIGSRNTIYF. In DNA, the CDR3 is TGTGCCTGGAGTATCGGGAGTCGGAACACCATATATTTT.

V usage is TRBV7-2 and J usage is TRBJ2-5; 8 bases line up with TRBD2. The CDR3 is made up of 14 amino acids. Germline V gives CDR1 SGHTA, CDR2 FQGNSA. Trimming cost V 5 bases and J 4 bases; bases outside gene matches: 6. DNA of the CDR3: TGTGCCAGCAGCCAGGGGACTAGTCGAGAGACCCAGTACTTC. Protein: CASSQGTSRETQYF. The full variable domain, in which reference TRBV7-2 and TRBJ2-5 provide the parts outside the CDR3, is GAGVSQSPSNKVTEKGKDVELRCDPISGHTALYWYRQSLGQGLEFLIYFQGNSAPDKSGLPSDRFSAERTGGSVSTLTIQRTQQEDSAVYLCASSQGTSRETQYFGPGTRLLVL.

This clone was detected only a few times. J is TRBJ1-5 and V is TRBV5-6; TRBD1 might be the D (6 bases). Germline CDR1 is SGHDT and CDR2 is YYEEEE. V lost 4 bases and J 1 base, leaving 15 bases between the germline ends. The CDR3 is 16 amino acids. CDR3 sequence: CASSLQGFLSNQPQHF. The CDR3 DNA follows: TGTGCCAGCAGCCTACAGGGTTTCCTGAGCAATCAGCCCCAGCATTTT.

The V and J genes are TRBV7-9 and TRBJ1-1, with TRBD1 matching 8 bases. With V trimmed by 5 bases and J by 0 bases, 8 bases remained unmatched. The CDR3 is 16 residues long. The germline V gene has CDR1 SEHNR and CDR2 FQNEAQ (reference sequence). The CDR3 DNA reads TGTGCCAGCAGCCCCCGGACAGGGCTTTTGAACACTGAAGCTTTCTTT. Residues: CASSPRTGLLNTEAFF.

A word on this clone: A much larger clone lies one base from this, so it may be a read error. This chain uses TRBV11-2 with TRBJ1-6; D gene unclear. V was clipped by 1 base and J by 5 bases, with 6 bases between them. Germline V gene sequence: CDR1 SGHAT, CDR2 FQNNGV. This CDR3 comprises 14 residues. CDR3 loop: CASSLGQNNSPLHF. As DNA, the CDR3 is TGTGCCAGCAGCTTAGGGCAGAATAATTCACCCCTCCACTTT.